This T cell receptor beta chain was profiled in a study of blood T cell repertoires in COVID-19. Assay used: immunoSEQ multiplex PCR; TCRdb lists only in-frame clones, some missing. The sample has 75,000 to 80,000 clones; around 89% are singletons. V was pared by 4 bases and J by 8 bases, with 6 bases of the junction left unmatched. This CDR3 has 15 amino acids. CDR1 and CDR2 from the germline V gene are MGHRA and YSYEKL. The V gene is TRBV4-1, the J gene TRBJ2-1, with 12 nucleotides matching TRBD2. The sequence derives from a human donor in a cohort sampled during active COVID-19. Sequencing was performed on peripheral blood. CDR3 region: CASSLRLAGADEQFF. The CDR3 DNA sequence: TGCGCCAGCAGCCTCCGACTAGCGGGAGCAGATGAGCAGTTCTTC.